These T cell receptor beta chains were read from a single sample in a study of resident and recirculating memory T cells in vitiligo. Only in-frame clones appear in the TCRdb table, and some are missing; sequencing was by immunoSEQ multiplex PCR. The repertoire holds around 38,000 clones, with approximately 91% as singletons. Source material: blood. The receptors were sampled from a male donor with vitiligo. Both conserved end residues are part of each CDR3. Each record gives: clone size, V gene, J gene, D gene, CDR3 DNA, CDR3 protein. D genes are given only for firm matches. Size values are once, few and many counts, or a class for expanded clones, and some rows have none.

.	TRBV7-3	TRBJ2-7	.	TGTGCCAGCAGCTTAATGGGGGCCCACGAGCAGTACTTC	CASSLMGAHEQYF
.	TRBV15	TRBJ1-6	TRBD1	TGTGCCACCAGCAGGGGGACAGGGGATAATTCACCCCTCCACTTT	CATSRGTGDNSPLHF
.	TRBV18	TRBJ1-2	TRBD1	TGTGCCAGCTCACCAGCGGGACAGAACTATGGCTACACCTTC	CASSPAGQNYGYTF
.	TRBV5-6	TRBJ1-2	TRBD1	TGTGCCAGCTCCCCGGCAGGGGGTTATGGCTACACCTTC	CASSPAGGYGYTF
.	TRBV4-2	TRBJ2-1	TRBD2	TGTGCCAGCAGCCCCTCTAGCGGGGCGAGCTCCTACAATGAGCAGTTCTTC	CASSPSSGASSYNEQFF
few	TRBV7-2	TRBJ2-7	TRBD1	TGTGCCAGCAGCGTCCGGGACAGGGGTCCCTACGAGCAGTACTTC	CASSVRDRGPYEQYF
.	TRBV5-4	TRBJ1-2	.	TGTGCCAGCAGCCTTTGGACAGCTAACTATGGCTACACCTTC	CASSLWTANYGYTF
.	TRBV7-2	TRBJ1-5	.	TGTGCCAGCAGCTTAGGGTGGACTCGCAATCAGCCCCAGCATTTT	CASSLGWTRNQPQHF
once	TRBV13	TRBJ2-7	.	TGTGCCAGCAGCTTAGGCAACTACTACGAGCAGTACTTC	CASSLGNYYEQYF
.	TRBV5-6	TRBJ2-7	.	TGTGCCAGCAGCTGGGGGGGCCTAATCTCCTACGAGCAGTACTTC	CASSWGGLISYEQYF
once	TRBV7-2	TRBJ2-7	.	TGTGCCAGCAGCCCCCAGTCCTACGAGCAGTACTTC	CASSPQSYEQYF
.	TRBV5-8	TRBJ2-1	TRBD2	TGTGCCAGCAGCTTGGCCGCGGGGGGGAGTTACAATGAGCAGTTCTTC	CASSLAAGGSYNEQFF
once	TRBV28	TRBJ2-1	.	TGTGCCAGCAGGGGGCCCAATGAGCAGTTCTTC	CASRGPNEQFF
.	TRBV22-1	TRBJ2-6	.	TGTCCTGGGAGTCACCAGCGCGAACAAAGTCGGGCCAACGTCCTGACTTTC	CPGSHQREQSRANVLTF
once	TRBV5-4	TRBJ1-5	.	TGTGCCCGAGAGTTCGGGGGAAGGAGGAATCAGCCCCAGCATTTT	CAREFGGRRNQPQHF
.	TRBV19	TRBJ2-1	.	TGTGCCAGTAGGTTTCAGGGTCGTGAGCAGTTCTTC	CASRFQGREQFF
once	TRBV11-1	TRBJ2-3	TRBD2	TGTGCCAGCAGCTTGGGTCTAGCGGGTAGCACAGATACGCAGTATTTT	CASSLGLAGSTDTQYF
.	TRBV10-2	TRBJ2-3	TRBD2	TGCGCCAGCAGTGAGAGCGGGGGCCAGACAGATACGCAGTATTTT	CASSESGGQTDTQYF
.	TRBV2	TRBJ2-4	.	TGTGCCAGTAGTATAGAAAACATTCAGTACTTC	CASSIENIQYF
.	TRBV27	TRBJ2-3	.	TGTGCCAGTACAGAAGCAGATACGCAGTATTTT	CASTEADTQYF
.	TRBV21-1	TRBJ2-3	.	TGTGCCAGCAGCAAACGACCGGGACAGACAACAGATACGCAGTATTTT	CASSKRPGQTTDTQYF
.	TRBV7-3	TRBJ2-4	.	TGTGCCAGCAGCCACCGGGTGGTAGCCAAAAACATTCAGTACTTC	CASSHRVVAKNIQYF
.	TRBV5-4	TRBJ1-2	TRBD1	TGTGCCAGCAGCCCGGGACAGGGTGTAAACTATGGCTACACCTTC	CASSPGQGVNYGYTF
.	TRBV4-1	TRBJ2-3	.	TGCGCCAGCAGCCAGAACAGGTCCCCCCCCCGGGATACGCAGTATTTT	CASSQNRSPPRDTQYF
.	TRBV7-2	TRBJ1-6	.	TGTGCCAGCAGCTTTTACAGCCTGAGCTCCTATAATTCACCCCTCCACTTT	CASSFYSLSSYNSPLHF
.	TRBV18	TRBJ1-1	TRBD1	TGTGCCAGCGCAAGGGACAGTCCTGAAGCTTTCTTT	CASARDSPEAFF
.	TRBV5-4	TRBJ2-5	.	TGTGCCAGCAGCGGGAGTTACGGACGCGGCCAAGAGACCCAGTACTTC	CASSGSYGRGQETQYF
.	TRBV27	TRBJ1-2	TRBD1	TGTGCCAGCAGCTTAACACCACAGGGGGCGCGGTATGGCTACACCTTC	CASSLTPQGARYGYTF